This TCR beta chain was sequenced during a study of T-cell memory formation after mild COVID-19. Study-wide context: The study found TCR clusters largely donor specific.

Notes on the study in general: SARS-CoV-2 specificity of second-wave clones peaking day 37 was unconfirmed. Clones contracting over day 15 to 85 were CD4/CD8 balanced, with later expanders leaning CD4+.

Notes on this clonotype: Its antigen remains unknown.

5'RACE with constant-segment primers yielded barcoded, UMI-tagged TCR alpha and TCR beta cDNA libraries. TCRdb called the 5' RACE reads again in MiXCR, with one record for every CDR3 protein. The sample includes roughly 250,000 distinct CDR3 sequences, roughly 17% of them seen just once. With V trimmed by 4 bases and J by 0 bases, 11 bases remained unmatched. CDR1 and CDR2 from the germline V gene are SGHNT and YYREEE (reference sequence). The CDR3 contains 18 residues. The sequence derives from a man younger than 35 who had mild COVID-19 (a few samples of this study predate the infection). Cell type and time point are not known. The sequencing sample was made of PBMCs or a T cell subset sorted from them (not recorded which). The V gene is TRBV5-4, the J gene TRBJ2-1; 9 bases are shared with TRBD1. The CDR3 is CASSPRGQGSSSYNEQFF. CDR3 in DNA: TGTGCCAGCAGCCCCCGAGGACAGGGGTCCTCCTCCTACAATGAGCAGTTCTTC.